Sequencing of this T cell receptor (beta chain) was carried out in a study of shared clonotypes between healthy human individuals. Study findings and constraints: How much donors shared clonotypes was expected to be affected by sequencing depth.

A single count supports this clone. Its antigen is unknown. The table came from immunoSEQ multiplex PCR; TCRdb's copy has only in-frame clones and leaves some out. This table holds about 1 million clones, approximately 70% found once. The CDR3 loop spans 13 amino acids. Trimming cost V 1 base and J 4 bases, with 8 bases left between them. CDR1 and CDR2 (germline): GTSNPN, SVGIG (reference sequence). There were no recent acute infections or vaccinations among the donors, who were healthy HIV-negative adults. The sequenced material came from memory CD4+ T cells sorted from blood. The sample's subset: CD45RA-negative fraction. The chain uses TRBV30 and TRBJ2-1; D remains ambiguous. This clonotype was sampled from a man aged 18 to 29 in good health. CDR3 sequence (DNA): TGTGCCTGGAGTGAGGGCAAGTACAATGAGCAGTTCTTC. It yields the protein CAWSEGKYNEQFF.